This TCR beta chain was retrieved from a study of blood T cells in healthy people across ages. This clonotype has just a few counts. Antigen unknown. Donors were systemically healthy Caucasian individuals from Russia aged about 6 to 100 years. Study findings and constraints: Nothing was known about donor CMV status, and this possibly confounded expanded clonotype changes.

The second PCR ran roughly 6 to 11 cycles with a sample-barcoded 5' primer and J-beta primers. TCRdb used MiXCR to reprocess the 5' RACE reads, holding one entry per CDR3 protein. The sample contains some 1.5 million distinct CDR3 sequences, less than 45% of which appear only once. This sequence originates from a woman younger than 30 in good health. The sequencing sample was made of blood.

CDR3 loop: CASSGSYGQYPQPQHF. The CDR3 DNA reads TGTGCCAGCAGTGGGTCCTACGGACAGTATCCTCAGCCCCAGCATTTT. The chain joins TRBV12-3 or TRBV12-4 to TRBJ1-5; possible D gene TRBD1, 6 bases. This CDR3 contains 16 residues. V dropped 5 bases and J dropped 6 bases, with 20 bases sitting between them.